This TCR beta chain was observed in a study of beta chain features in type 1 diabetes. Germline CDR1 reads MDHEN; CDR2 reads SYDVKM. The length of the CDR3 is 12 residues. The ends were cut back, 7 bases at V and 5 bases at J, with 11 bases in the middle. The sequenced template was cDNA made from the entire isolated RNA. Here immunoSEQ multiplex PCR was the method, and the copy in TCRdb shows in-frame clones only, minus some. The sample includes 680,000 or so clones, less than 20% of them seen just once. The clonotype was recovered from a man in his late teens or twenties in good health. The sequenced material came from naive CD4+ T cells from blood. The chain carries TRBV28 and TRBJ1-1, with a possible D match to TRBD1 (5 bases). CDR3 sequence: CASTSGRTEAFF. In nucleotides, the CDR3 is TGTGCCAGCACCTCAGGGCGGACTGAAGCTTTCTTT.